These 20 T cell receptor beta chains share one sample of origin, sequenced in a study of vaccination effects on CD4 cells after COVID-19. Which antigens these TCRs recognize remains unknown. Sequencing was performed with immunoSEQ multiplex PCR; in TCRdb, only in-frame clones are kept and a portion is missing. The table lists 27,000 or so clones, approximately 83% of them singletons. Before sequencing took place, the ViraFEST assay used viral peptide pools to expand antigen-specific CD4+ T cells. Having been cultured for around nine days, the cells underwent CD4+ T cell isolation. The cohort was immunized with two doses of either the BNT162b2 or mRNA-1273 vaccine. Sequences were derived from CD4+ T cells from PBMCs cultured with HCoV-NL63 spike peptides, sampled after COVID-19 vaccination. All receptors come from a human donor who received a COVID-19 vaccine. Some clones in this sample may be carry-over from other donors' samples.

The chain has TRBV5-1 and TRBJ2-3, with a tentative D call TRBD2 (5 bases). V shed 0 bases and J shed 4 bases, with 18 bases lying between them. The CDR3 covers 17 residues. Germline V gene sequence: CDR1 SGHRS, CDR2 YFSETQ. The CDR3: CASSLARGVKGPDTQYF. The CDR3 DNA sequence: TGCGCCAGCAGCTTGGCCCGGGGAGTTAAAGGCCCAGATACGCAGTATTTT.

CDR3 sequence reads: CATSRGGSGANVLTF. For the CDR3, the DNA is TGTGCCACCAGCAGAGGAGGCTCTGGGGCCAACGTCCTGACTTTC. The gene calls are TRBV15 and TRBJ2-6; D unclear. Germline V lookup: CDR1 LNHNV, CDR2 YYDKDF (reference sequence). V lost 1 base, J lost 0 bases, and 4 bases lay in between. The CDR3 covers 15 residues.

This clone was seen a handful of times. This sequence joins TRBV6-6 and TRBJ1-5; 8 bases are a match to TRBD1. CDR3 length: 15 residues. CDR1 is MNHNY, CDR2 SVGAGI, per germline (reference sequence). V shed 1 base, J shed 3 bases, and the junction held 2 bases outside the gene matches. DNA of the CDR3: TGTGCCAGCAGTTACTTACAGGGGGTCAATCAGCCCCAGCATTTT. This encodes CASSYLQGVNQPQHF.

This sequence joins TRBV2 and TRBJ2-7; D possibly corresponds to TRBD1 (5 bases). V was shortened by 7 bases and J by 7 bases, with 17 bases between the two germline ends. From germline, CDR1 is SNHLY and CDR2 FYNNEI. The CDR3 covers 13 residues. The CDR3 here is CASKDRGPWEQYV. In DNA form, the CDR3 reads TGTGCCAGCAAAGATAGGGGTCCGTGGGAGCAGTACGTC.

This chain joins TRBV10-1 and TRBJ1-1, with 10 bases matching TRBD1. The ends lost 2 bases at V and 7 bases at J; junction bases unmatched: 7. The CDR3 is 15 residues long. Germline-derived CDR1 and CDR2 are WNHNN and SYGVQD (reference sequence). In DNA, the CDR3 is TGCGCCAGCAGTGAGACGACAGGGGGCTCGGGTGAAGCTTTCTTT. This encodes CASSETTGGSGEAFF.

The rearrangement uses TRBV2 and TRBJ1-3; TRBD1 is a possible D gene (6 bases). V was trimmed by 5 bases and J by 0 bases, leaving 11 bases between them. Germline CDR1 reads SNHLY; CDR2 reads FYNNEI. CDR3 size: 15 residues. The CDR3 reads CASSRLGASGNTIYF. The CDR3 region has the DNA TGTGCCAGCAGTAGACTGGGGGCCTCTGGAAACACCATATATTTT.

This chain connects TRBV30 to TRBJ2-6; D not certain. Germline V gives CDR1 GTSNPN, CDR2 SVGIG (reference sequence). This CDR3 comprises 12 residues. The ends were cut back, 2 bases at V and 4 bases at J, with 3 bases in the middle. The CDR3 bases are TGTGCCTGGAGTTTCGGGGCCAACGTCCTGACTTTC. This codes for CAWSFGANVLTF.

V gene TRBV5-4 combines with J gene TRBJ2-1; 8 nucleotides align to TRBD1. The length of the CDR3 is 13 residues. The V and J ends lost 4 bases and 8 bases, in that order; junction bases with no gene match: 5. CDR1 is SGHNT, CDR2 YYREEE, per germline (reference sequence). The CDR3 bases are TGTGCCAGCAGCATGACAGGGGCGGATGAGCAGTTCTTC. This translates into CASSMTGADEQFF.

About this clone: In the same sample, other DNA sequences code for this CDR3. The genes are TRBV5-1 and TRBJ2-1; tentatively, D is TRBD1 (5 bases). V was trimmed by 0 bases and J by 4 bases, leaving 5 bases between them. Germline values: CDR1 SGHRS, CDR2 YFSETQ. The CDR3 has 13 residues. The CDR3 DNA is TGCGCCAGCAGCTTGGGGACATACAATGAGCAGTTCTTC. This encodes CASSLGTYNEQFF.

The chain uses TRBV5-8 and TRBJ1-3; D might be TRBD1 (6 bases). The V gene's germline CDR1 is SGHTS and CDR2 YDEGEE. Trimming pared 4 bases from V and 6 bases from J, leaving 17 bases between. This CDR3 has 15 amino acids. Written as DNA, the CDR3 is TGTGCCAGCAGCCTGTCCCAGGGGAGCCAAAACACCATATATTTT. Residues: CASSLSQGSQNTIYF.

The chain has TRBV27 and TRBJ1-2; D is perhaps TRBD1 (5 bases). The CDR3 is 13 residues long. From germline, CDR1 is MNHEY and CDR2 SMNVEV (reference sequence). V was shortened by 3 bases and J by 7 bases, with 12 bases between the two germline ends. CDR3 loop: CASSFVGVGGYTF. The CDR3 region has the DNA TGTGCCAGCAGTTTTGTAGGGGTCGGTGGCTACACCTTC.

V usage is TRBV5-1 and J usage is TRBJ1-1; no reliable D call. V lost 2 bases and J lost 6, with 17 bases in between. This CDR3 is built from 15 residues. Germline CDR1 reads SGHRS; CDR2 reads YFSETQ. CDR3 in amino acids: CASSLSVEGIPEAFF. CDR3 in DNA: TGCGCCAGCAGCTTATCCGTTGAAGGTATACCTGAAGCTTTCTTT.

On this clone itself: The junction departs from germline at one end; a sequencing error may be responsible. The rearrangement uses TRBV7-9 and TRBJ1-2; TRBD1 aligns across 7 bases. Germline CDR1 SEHNR, CDR2 FQNEAQ (reference sequence). This CDR3 has 16 amino acids. CDR3 sequence (DNA): TGTGCCAGCAGCGTAGCCGACAGGGCGACTAACTATGGCTACACCTTC. It is translated as CASSVADRATNYGYTF.

The V gene is TRBV10-1, the J gene TRBJ1-2; D is ambiguous. Germline CDR1 is WNHNN and CDR2 is SYGVQD (reference sequence). CDR3 length: 11 amino acids. The CDR3 spells CSHSENYGYTF. The CDR3 nucleotides are TGCTCTCACTCAGAAAACTATGGCTACACCTTC.

The rearrangement uses TRBV24-1 and TRBJ1-2, with no clear D. CDR3 length: 12 residues. Trimming removed 3 bases at V and 8 bases at J, with 9 bases between. Germline lookup yields CDR1 KGHDR and CDR2 SFDVKD. CDR3 amino acids: CATSDQWLGYTF. The CDR3 nucleotides read TGTGCCACCAGTGATCAATGGTTAGGCTACACCTTC.

The V and J genes are TRBV19 and TRBJ2-5; D uncertain. Germline V gene lookup returns CDR1 LNHDA and CDR2 SQIVND (reference sequence). V lost 5 bases, J lost 0 bases, and 7 bases lay in between. This CDR3 spans 13 amino acids. The CDR3 sequence: CASSLMYQETQYF. Here the CDR3 DNA reads TGTGCCAGTAGTCTCATGTACCAAGAGACCCAGTACTTC.

V and J are TRBV11-2 and TRBJ1-2, with D unclear. This CDR3 spans 14 amino acids. V gave up 4 bases and J gave up 8 bases, with 17 bases separating them. Germline assignment: CDR1 SGHAT and CDR2 FQNNGV. The CDR3 DNA reads TGTGCCAGCAGCTCCCCACCTCAGGCGGGGGGCTACACCTTC. It specifies CASSSPPQAGGYTF.

In nucleotides, the CDR3 is TGCAGCGAAGGAAACACCATATATTTT. It yields the protein CSEGNTIYF. The chain couples TRBV20-1 to TRBJ1-3; D call uncertain. CDR1 is DFQATT, CDR2 SNEGSKA, per germline (reference sequence). The CDR3 length is 9 residues.

This rearrangement joins TRBV7-8 to TRBJ1-1; TRBD1 might be the D (6 bases). This CDR3 has 13 residues. V gave up 5 bases and J gave up 5 bases, with 12 bases separating them. Per the germline V gene, CDR1 is SGHVS and CDR2 is FQNEAQ. The CDR3 here is CASSTPQGTEAFF. CDR3 nucleotides: TGTGCCAGCAGCACCCCTCAGGGGACTGAAGCTTTCTTT.

This chain uses TRBV11-2 with TRBJ2-7; 7 bases fit TRBD1. The CDR3 has 15 amino acids. Germline CDR1 is SGHAT and CDR2 is FQNNGV. J gave up 1 base and V 2 bases, and 5 bases lay outside the gene matches. CDR3 sequence: CASSLNRGLSYEQYV. The DNA of the CDR3 is TGTGCCAGCAGCTTAAACAGGGGATTATCCTACGAGCAGTACGTC.